One and the same sample provided the 15 T cell receptor beta chains below, sequenced in a study of cytomegalovirus exposure and HLA in healthy donors. PCR was performed using 60 Vbeta and 13 Jbeta primers. Libraries were prepared by immunoSEQ multiplex PCR; TCRdb keeps only in-frame clonotypes and omits some of them. The sample consists of tens of thousands of clones, about three fifths of them appearing once. Source material: PBMCs. These TCRs come from a woman aged 25 to 39 in good health and CMV-seropositive.

The genes are TRBV21-1 and TRBJ1-2. TRBV21-1 is classified as a pseudogene. The CDR3 is made up of 14 amino acids. The CDR3 reads CASSKGRFHYGYTF. The CDR3 DNA follows: TGTGCCAGCAGCAAAGGGAGGTTTCACTATGGCTACACCTTC.

The chain links TRBV7-9 to TRBJ2-7, with 7 bases aligning to TRBD2. The germline gives CDR1 SEHNR, CDR2 FQNEAQ (reference sequence). V shed 6 bases and J 6 bases; nucleotides not matched to a gene: 2. The CDR3 sequence is 11 residues long. CDR3 coding DNA: TGTGCCAGCAGTACGGGAGGCGAGCAGTACTTC. This sequence encodes CASSTGGEQYF.

This clone was counted a few times. The V call is TRBV18, the J call TRBJ2-7, with D possibly matching TRBD2 (6 bases). Germline CDR1 and CDR2: KGHSH and LQKENI. CDR3 length: 14 amino acids. The ends were cut back, 6 bases at V and 1 base at J, with 13 bases in the middle. Written as DNA, the CDR3 is TGTGCCAGCTCCGCGGGACGCGATTCCTACGAGCAGTACTTC. Translated: CASSAGRDSYEQYF.

The chain combines TRBV5-1 with TRBJ1-1; D is possibly TRBD1 (6 bases). The V end lost 4 bases, the J end lost 3 bases, and 16 bases lay between the germline ends. Germline V gene data show CDR1 as SGHRS and CDR2 as YFSETQ. The CDR3 is 15 residues long. CDR3 sequence: CASSPRTATHTEAFF. The DNA of the CDR3 is TGCGCCAGCAGCCCAAGGACAGCTACTCACACTGAAGCTTTCTTT.

The chain is built from TRBV5-1 and TRBJ2-7; TRBD1 is a possible D gene (6 bases). Trimming removed 0 bases from V and 2 bases from J, with 9 bases in between. This CDR3 spans 14 amino acids. Germline lookup yields CDR1 SGHRS and CDR2 YFSETQ. For the CDR3, the DNA is TGCGCCAGCAGCTTGGGAGGGGGTCCCTACGAGCAGTACTTC. It yields the protein CASSLGGGPYEQYF.

The J gene is TRBJ1-2, the V gene TRBV4-3; D is unclear. CDR3 length: 15 amino acids. Germline V gene data show CDR1 as LGHNA and CDR2 as YSLEER. The V end was cut by 1 base, the J end by 0 bases, with 9 bases between. CDR3 DNA: TGCGCCAGCAGCCAAGGAACGGGAACTAACTATGGCTACACCTTC. This encodes CASSQGTGTNYGYTF.

The chain has TRBV29-1 and TRBJ1-1, with D uncertain. The length of the CDR3 is 12 residues. V lost 3 bases and J lost 3, with 8 bases in between. The germline V gene encodes CDR1 SQVTM and CDR2 ANQGSEA. The CDR3 sequence: CSVERGYTEAFF. CDR3 coding DNA: TGCAGCGTTGAGCGCGGGTACACTGAAGCTTTCTTT.

This sequence joins TRBV18 and TRBJ1-1; D is undetermined. V dropped 3 bases and J dropped 5 bases, with 13 bases sitting between them. Germline V gene sequence: CDR1 KGHSH, CDR2 LQKENI. There are 14 residues in the CDR3. Here the CDR3 reads CASSPRGPGTEAFF. CDR3 DNA sequence: TGTGCCAGCTCACCGCGAGGGCCGGGGACTGAAGCTTTCTTT.

The chain uses TRBV27 and TRBJ1-1; 10 nucleotides line up with TRBD1. Losses at the gene ends were 5 bases for V and 1 base for J; bases not matched to a gene: 10. The V gene's germline CDR1 is MNHEY and CDR2 SMNVEV (reference sequence). The CDR3 spans 17 residues. The CDR3 region has the DNA TGTGCCAGCAGTGGGGGGGTATGGACAGGGGGGAACACTGAAGCTTTCTTT. This codes for CASSGGVWTGGNTEAFF.

The chain combines TRBV30 with TRBJ1-2; 8 bases are shared with TRBD1. This CDR3 comprises 13 residues. Germline CDR1 GTSNPN, CDR2 SVGIG (reference sequence). Losses at the gene ends were 4 bases for V and 6 bases for J; bases not matched to a gene: 7. The CDR3 is CAWTPQGVHGYTF. CDR3 DNA sequence: TGTGCCTGGACCCCACAGGGGGTACATGGCTACACCTTC.

This sequence joins TRBV19 and TRBJ1-3, with 7 bases identical to TRBD1. This CDR3 spans 19 amino acids. In germline, CDR1 is LNHDA, CDR2 SQIVND (reference sequence). The V and J ends lost 4 bases and 2 bases, in that order; junction bases with no gene match: 17. The CDR3 DNA follows: TGTGCCAGTAGTAGGGGACAGACCTCGCTCCTTAATCCTGGAAACACCATATATTTT. Translation gives CASSRGQTSLLNPGNTIYF. The full variable domain, completed using reference TRBV19 and TRBJ1-3, is DGGITQSPKYLFRKEGQNVTLSCEQNLNHDAMYWYRQDPGQGLRLIYYSQIVNDFQKGDIAEGYSVSREKKESFPLTVTSAQKNPTAFYLCASSRGQTSLLNPGNTIYFGEGSWLTVV.

About this clone itself: Other DNA sequences in the sample encode the same CDR3. The J gene is TRBJ2-3, the V gene TRBV5-1; TRBD1 matches at 7 bases. The CDR3 totals 15 residues. Germline assignment: CDR1 SGHRS and CDR2 YFSETQ. J lost 4 bases, V lost 0 bases, and 5 bases had no gene match. The CDR3 spells CASSLAGGVADTQYF. The DNA of the CDR3 is TGCGCCAGCAGCTTGGCAGGGGGTGTGGCAGATACGCAGTATTTT.

V and J are TRBV4-1 and TRBJ2-1; 9 nucleotides agree with TRBD2. This CDR3 region has 17 residues. V lost 0 bases, J lost 2 bases, and 5 bases stayed unmatched. Germline assignment: CDR1 MGHRA and CDR2 YSYEKL. The CDR3, as DNA: TGCGCCAGCAGCCAAGACCTGGAGCGGGGGGCCTACAATGAGCAGTTCTTC. This codes for CASSQDLERGAYNEQFF.

This clone has a handful of counts. The chain has TRBV6-6 and TRBJ1-5; the D gene is possibly TRBD1 (6 bases). This CDR3 is built from 15 residues. Germline assignment: CDR1 MNHNY and CDR2 SVGAGI (reference sequence). Trimming stripped 0 bases from V and 8 bases from J, with 14 bases between. The CDR3 DNA sequence: TGTGCCAGCAGTTACTCGACGGGGGGCTGGGAGCCCCAGCATTTT. Translating gives CASSYSTGGWEPQHF.

V usage is TRBV11-2 and J usage is TRBJ2-5, with 16 bases fitting TRBD2. Germline values: CDR1 SGHAT, CDR2 FQNNGV. V lost 5 bases, J lost 3 bases, and 12 bases stayed unmatched. The CDR3 runs to 19 residues. For the CDR3, the DNA is TGTGCCAGCAGCGCGCAACCGGGACTAGCGGGGGGGACGGAAGAGACCCAGTACTTC. Translating gives CASSAQPGLAGGTEETQYF.